This TCR beta chain comes out of a study of identical twins. Only healthy Caucasians were included as donors. TCRdb re-called the 5' RACE reads through MiXCR, storing one row per CDR3 protein. The repertoire holds 400,000 to 650,000 distinct CDR3 sequences, with 20% to 25% as singletons. Another study also made use of these data, one on T cells expressing NK-cell markers.

Sequencing was carried out using CD4+ T cells sorted from blood. This TCR derives from a woman younger than 30 in good health.

CDR3 coding DNA: TGTGCTAGTGGCCGGGGACAGGGGAGGTACGAGCAGTACTTC. This encodes CASGRGQGRYEQYF. The J gene is TRBJ2-7, the V gene TRBV12-5, with TRBD1 identical over 10 bases. J lost 4 bases, V lost 6 bases, and 6 bases had no gene match. This CDR3 spans 14 amino acids. CDR1 LGHNT and CDR2 FRNRAP come from the germline V gene.